This T cell receptor (beta chain) came from a study of blood T cell repertoires in COVID-19. Study-level information: The United States, Italy and Spain were the sources of the acute and convalescent COVID-19 samples. From T cells, B-cell-depleted T cells, or PBMCs came the material, which was cDNA or gDNA.

Per the authors' pipeline: Cell counts per sample came from amplifying reference gene primers. Produced via immunoSEQ multiplex PCR; TCRdb's table is partial and in-frame only. The V and J calls and clone size were taken over from that table, and D and trimming were inferred from the DNA. The sample comprises roughly 100,000 clones, roughly 92% of which are singletons, and 1.9% rests with the top ten. The germline V gene has CDR1 SGHTA and CDR2 FQGNSA. The CDR3 totals 14 residues. V was pared by 5 bases and J by 5 bases, with 7 bases of the junction left unmatched. Followed over time, Seattle patients had been enrolled while infection was active.

Sequences were obtained from peripheral blood. The TCR was taken from a woman in her 50s with COVID-19, enrolled during active disease. The genes are TRBV7-2 and TRBJ1-2; 8 bases agree with TRBD1. In nucleotides, the CDR3 is TGTGCCAGCAGCCCACTCAGGGGGCCATATGGCTACACCTTC. Encoded protein: CASSPLRGPYGYTF.